This TCR beta chain was documented in a study of blood T cell repertoires in COVID-19. About the research overall: T cells, B-cell-depleted T cells, or PBMCs provided the cDNA or gDNA that served as material.

Measured with immunoSEQ multiplex PCR; TCRdb has only the in-frame clones, and not every one. The sample lists approximately 140,000 clones; more than 75% were seen once. The CDR3 is 16 amino acids. Germline V gene sequence: CDR1 MDHEN, CDR2 SYDVKM. J was trimmed by 0 bases and V by 6 bases; bases with no gene match: 6. V is TRBV28 and J is TRBJ2-2, with TRBD1 identical over 8 bases. The sequencing sample was made of peripheral blood. The TCR was taken from a man aged 80 or over with acute or convalescent COVID-19. The CDR3 region is CASSLPGGANTGELFF. As DNA, the CDR3 is TGTGCCAGCAGCCTACCAGGGGGCGCGAACACCGGGGAGCTGTTTTTT. Full variable domain (missing parts from reference TRBV28 and TRBJ2-2): DVKVTQSSRYLVKRTGEKVFLECVQDMDHENMFWYRQDPGLGLRLIYFSYDVKMKEKGDIPEGYSVSREKKERFSLILESASTNQTSMYLCASSLPGGANTGELFFGEGSRLTVL.